Sequencing of this T cell receptor beta chain was carried out in a study of identical twins. Study-wide findings and caveats: Memory repertoires lacked the insertion deficit that abundant cord blood beta clonotypes showed.

Sample share makes this clonotype medium-sized. Antigen specificity is unknown. TCRdb used MiXCR to reprocess the 5' RACE reads, holding one entry per CDR3 protein. This sample has some 760,000 distinct CDR3 sequences; 15% to 20% occur once, and the top ten carry about 12%. CDR1 is DFQATT, CDR2 SNEGSKA, per germline (reference sequence). After removal of 3 bases from V and 4 bases from J, the junction contained 13 bases not matched to a gene. The CDR3 spans 16 residues. The same sample was also studied in work on T cells expressing NK-cell markers. That paper notes: In the group of eight sequenced donors, seven were HCMV-seropositive and one was seronegative. The sorts in several experiments were restricted to alpha-beta TCR T cells by an anti-gamma-delta TCR antibody. Dominant NKG2C+ clonotypes in a handful of donors made up about 1.0-8% of CD8+ T cells.

The chain uses TRBV20-1 and TRBJ2-3, with 7 bases lining up with TRBD2. Sequencing was carried out using PBMCs. This TCR derives from a woman between 18 and 29 years old in good health. The DNA for the CDR3 is TGCAGTGCTAGTCCCCTTGGGAGCGGGGTCGCAGATACGCAGTATTTT. Residues: CSASPLGSGVADTQYF.